These 27 T cell receptor beta chains were all obtained from the same sample, sequenced in a study of identical twins. Via MiXCR, TCRdb re-called the 5' RACE reads, giving one row per CDR3 protein. This repertoire shows some 500,000 distinct CDR3 sequences, 9.6% found once; its top ten account for around 3%. These data also formed part of another study, on yellow fever vaccine responses in identical twins.

Material for sequencing was PBMCs. These receptors came from a woman aged 18 to 35 in good health.

V usage is TRBV20-1 and J usage is TRBJ1-1, with D unresolved. CDR1 is DFQATT, CDR2 SNEGSKA, per germline (reference sequence). The CDR3 covers 12 residues. Trimming took off 6 bases at V and 6 bases at J, with 14 bases between the two ends. The CDR3 is CSAGPTIAEAFF. The CDR3 nucleotides read TGCAGTGCCGGCCCGACTATCGCTGAAGCTTTCTTT.

This clonotype was detected only a few times. V is TRBV30 and J is TRBJ2-4; D may be TRBD2 (6 bases). Trimming cost V 0 bases and J 6 bases, with 6 bases left between them. There are 12 residues in the CDR3. The germline V gene encodes CDR1 GTSNPN and CDR2 SVGIG (reference sequence). CDR3 residues: CAWSVLANIQYF. CDR3 DNA: TGTGCCTGGAGTGTACTAGCAAACATTCAGTACTTC. Combining the CDR3 with reference TRBV30 and TRBJ2-4 gives the whole variable domain SQTIHQWPATLVQPVGSPLSLECTVEGTSNPNLYWYRQAAGRGLQLLFYSVGIGQISSEVPQNLSASRPQDRQFILSSKKLLLSDSGFYLCAWSVLANIQYFGAGTRLSVL.

This clonotype was recorded a few times. The chain recombines TRBV4-3 with TRBJ2-7; TRBD2 matches at 9 bases. Germline V gene data show CDR1 as LGHNA and CDR2 as YSLEER. Trimming removed 3 bases from V and 7 bases from J; junction bases left unmatched: 10. This CDR3 is 15 amino acids long. The CDR3 nucleotides are TGCGCCAGCAGCCAGGCTACTAGCGGGCCCGGGGAGCAGTACTTC. It encodes CASSQATSGPGEQYF.

The chain's CDR3 is CSVGGGQGSNEQFF. CDR3 in DNA: TGCAGCGTTGGAGGGGGTCAAGGGAGCAATGAGCAGTTCTTC. The gene calls are TRBV29-1 and TRBJ2-1; weak D call: TRBD1 (6 bases). Between the trimmed V and J ends, which lost 4 bases and 6 bases, there was a span of 16 bases. Germline CDR1 SQVTM, CDR2 ANQGSEA. CDR3 size: 14 residues.

This clonotype came up many times. J is TRBJ1-4 and V is TRBV10-2; the match to TRBD1 covers 7 bases. V was clipped by 4 bases and J by 8 bases; unmatched bases: 4. The CDR3 contains 13 residues. The germline CDR1 and CDR2 sequences are WSHSY and SAAADI. In DNA, the CDR3 is TGCGCCAGCAGTGCCGGACAGGCCGAAAAACTGTTTTTT. Amino acid sequence: CASSAGQAEKLFF.

This clonotype was seen repeatedly, ten times or more. The chain joins TRBV14 to TRBJ2-3; the D is unclear. The ends were cut back, 6 bases at V and 0 bases at J, with 13 bases in the middle. Germline lookup yields CDR1 SGHDN and CDR2 FVKESK. The CDR3 runs 15 residues. CDR3 DNA: TGTGCCAGCAGACGGAGACATACTAGCACAGATACGCAGTATTTT. Protein sequence: CASRRRHTSTDTQYF.

Many counts were recorded for this clonotype. The chain links TRBV28 to TRBJ2-1; 10 bases fit TRBD2. Per germline, CDR1 MDHEN and CDR2 SYDVKM. CDR3 length: 16 amino acids. V shed 3 bases, J shed 4 bases, and the junction held 6 bases outside the gene matches. In nucleotides, the CDR3 is TGTGCCAGCAGTTTGTCAACTAGCGGGGCTTACAATGAGCAGTTCTTC. Translated: CASSLSTSGAYNEQFF.

This clonotype was counted at least ten times. The rearrangement links TRBV3-1 to TRBJ2-3; the match to TRBD2 covers 14 bases. The CDR3 runs to 15 residues. The germline gives CDR1 LGHDT, CDR2 YNNKEL (reference sequence). Germline trimming cut 3 bases from V and 7 bases from J; bases unmatched to any gene: 3. The CDR3 nucleotides are TGTGCCAGCAGCCACGGACTAGCGGGGGGATATACGCAGTATTTT. Protein sequence: CASSHGLAGGYTQYF.

There are a few counts of this clonotype. The V gene is TRBV28, the J gene TRBJ2-7; 7 bases are a match to TRBD1. The length of the CDR3 is 15 residues. The germline CDR1 and CDR2 sequences are MDHEN and SYDVKM. V dropped 6 bases and J dropped 3; count of bases not matched to a gene: 11. This chain's CDR3 is CASRRPMTGNYEQYF. The CDR3 DNA follows: TGTGCCAGCAGACGACCCATGACAGGGAACTACGAGCAGTACTTC. The whole variable domain, filled in from reference TRBV28 and TRBJ2-7, reads DVKVTQSSRYLVKRTGEKVFLECVQDMDHENMFWYRQDPGLGLRLIYFSYDVKMKEKGDIPEGYSVSREKKERFSLILESASTNQTSMYLCASRRPMTGNYEQYFGPGTRLTVT.

This clonotype showed up many times. The chain recombines TRBV12-5 with TRBJ2-2; 11 bases align to TRBD2. The CDR3 loop spans 15 amino acids. The J segment lost 4 bases and the V segment lost 6 bases, leaving 4 bases of the junction unmatched. CDR1 is LGHNT, CDR2 FRNRAP, per germline. Here the CDR3 DNA reads TGTGCTAGTGGACGACTAGCGGGAAGCACCGGGGAGCTGTTTTTT. Amino acid sequence: CASGRLAGSTGELFF.

This clonotype was seen only a few times. The chain carries TRBV11-2 and TRBJ2-3; weak D call: TRBD2 (6 bases). V was clipped by 4 bases and J by 4 bases, with 12 bases between them. Germline CDR1 and CDR2: SGHAT and FQNNGV. The CDR3 has 14 residues. CDR3 sequence reads: CASSSFGGPDTQYF. The CDR3 coding sequence is TGTGCCAGCAGCTCGTTCGGGGGTCCAGATACGCAGTATTTT.

This chain joins TRBV5-1 and TRBJ2-7; D is unresolved. Trimming shortened V by 1 base and J by 2 bases, and 10 bases separated the two germline ends. The CDR3 extends over 14 amino acids. Germline V CDR1 and CDR2: SGHRS, YFSETQ. DNA of the CDR3: TGCGCCAGCAGCTTGAGGCATGAACCCTACGAGCAGTACTTC. Protein sequence: CASSLRHEPYEQYF.

A few counts support this clonotype. J is TRBJ2-7 and V is TRBV6-6; 7 bases fit TRBD1. J lost 7 bases, V lost 7 bases, and 7 bases had no gene match. CDR1 is MNHNY and CDR2 is SVGAGI in the germline V gene (reference sequence). CDR3 length: 12 residues. This chain's CDR3 is CASTRDSVEQYF. The CDR3, as DNA: TGTGCCAGCACTCGGGACAGCGTGGAGCAGTACTTC.

This clonotype was detected many times. The V call is TRBV2, the J call TRBJ1-3, with 9 positions matching TRBD1. CDR1 SNHLY and CDR2 FYNNEI come from the germline V gene. The CDR3 totals 17 residues. V shed 8 bases and J 4 bases; nucleotides not matched to a gene: 15. CDR3: CASGQMRTGGIGNTIYF. The CDR3 bases are TGTGCCAGCGGACAAATGAGAACAGGGGGCATCGGAAACACCATATATTTT.

This clonotype was observed a handful of times. J is TRBJ2-5 and V is TRBV5-1, with 8 positions matching TRBD1. The CDR3 runs to 15 residues. Per the germline V gene, CDR1 is SGHRS and CDR2 is YFSETQ. V shed 0 bases, J shed 3 bases, and the junction held 4 bases outside the gene matches. The CDR3 protein is CASSLAVQGEETQYF. CDR3 DNA: TGCGCCAGCAGCTTGGCAGTACAGGGGGAAGAGACCCAGTACTTC.

This clonotype came up many times. This chain links TRBV5-6 with TRBJ1-2, with D tentatively TRBD1 (5 bases). The length of the CDR3 is 17 residues. Trimming left V 3 bases short and J 5 bases short, with 23 bases between. Germline-derived CDR1 and CDR2 are SGHDT and YYEEEE. The CDR3 sequence: CASSYGQRRGIIYGYTF. CDR3 bases: TGTGCCAGCAGCTACGGGCAAAGAAGGGGCATTATTTATGGCTACACCTTC.

This clonotype was found many times. The chain links TRBV19 to TRBJ1-1; 9 bases fit TRBD1. Germline CDR1 LNHDA, CDR2 SQIVND (reference sequence). V lost 6 bases, J lost 5 bases, and 7 bases stayed unmatched. The CDR3 totals 14 residues. CDR3 coding DNA: TGTGCCAGTAGCGGGACAGGGAGCGTTACTGAAGCTTTCTTT. This encodes CASSGTGSVTEAFF.

This clonotype was found many times. The J gene is TRBJ2-7, the V gene TRBV7-3, with 8 bases matching TRBD2. The CDR3 sequence is 13 residues long. Per the germline V gene, CDR1 is SGHTA and CDR2 is FQGTGA. V dropped 2 bases and J dropped 6; count of bases not matched to a gene: 3. The CDR3 DNA sequence: TGTGCCAGCAGCTTAGGGCGGGGGGCCGAGCAGTACTTC. It yields the protein CASSLGRGAEQYF.

The chain joins TRBV6-2 or TRBV6-3 to TRBJ1-1; 8 nucleotides agree with TRBD1. The germline gives CDR1 MNHEY, CDR2 SVGEGT. Trimming removed 2 bases from V and 6 bases from J; junction bases left unmatched: 5. This CDR3 is 14 amino acids long. CDR3 region: CASSYGQGGAEAFF. The DNA of the CDR3 is TGTGCCAGCAGTTACGGACAGGGAGGAGCTGAAGCTTTCTTT.

This clonotype was seen a handful of times. The chain employs TRBV28 and TRBJ1-5, with 8 bases aligning to TRBD1. The J segment lost 7 bases and the V segment lost 5 bases, leaving 10 bases of the junction unmatched. Per germline, CDR1 MDHEN and CDR2 SYDVKM. The CDR3 spans 15 residues. The CDR3 here is CASSIRQGFNQPQHF. Written as DNA, the CDR3 is TGTGCCAGCAGTATCCGACAGGGGTTCAACCAGCCCCAGCATTTT.

The table lists this clonotype with many counts. This chain links TRBV29-1 with TRBJ2-7; TRBD2 matches at 14 bases. The trim removed 2 bases at V and 4 bases at J, leaving 10 bases unmatched. Germline CDR1 is SQVTM and CDR2 is ANQGSEA. CDR3 size: 17 residues. In nucleotides, the CDR3 is TGCAGCGTTGAACGGACTAGCGGGGGGTCGTTTGGGTACGAGCAGTACTTC. It codes for CSVERTSGGSFGYEQYF.

A few counts support this clonotype. The rearrangement uses TRBV6-5 and TRBJ1-1; D gene uncertain. Between the trimmed V and J ends, which lost 8 bases and 5 bases, there was a span of 6 bases. The CDR3 spans 10 residues. Germline CDR1 MNHEY, CDR2 SVGAGI. The CDR3 region is CASGSTEAFF. CDR3 coding DNA: TGTGCCAGCGGCTCAACTGAAGCTTTCTTT.

This clonotype was detected many times. The genes are TRBV3-2 and TRBJ2-7; TRBD1, the table's D call, lacks a check against the DNA. TRBV3-2 is termed a pseudogene. The CDR3 has 17 residues. The CDR3: CASSKGTGVFESYEQYF. CDR3 sequence (DNA): TGTGCCAGCAGCAAAGGGACAGGGGTTTTCGAATCCTACGAGCAGTACTTC.

With regard to this clonotype: The junction shows a germline mismatch at one end, possibly a read error. The V and J genes are TRBV4-1 and TRBJ2-1, with D possibly TRBD2 on 6 matching bases. Germline lookup yields CDR1 MGHRA and CDR2 YSYEKL. There are 11 residues in the CDR3. The CDR3 sequence: CASSRGNERFF. The CDR3 coding sequence is TGCGCCAGCAGTCGGGGGAATGAGCGGTTCTTC.

This clonotype showed up many times. This chain uses TRBV30 with TRBJ2-5; TRBD1 aligns across 11 bases. V gave up 5 bases and J gave up 3 bases; unmatched junction bases: 2. Looked up from germline, CDR1 is GTSNPN and CDR2 is SVGIG (reference sequence). The CDR3 covers 13 residues. CDR3 residues: CAWGTGGKETQYF. CDR3 bases: TGTGCCTGGGGGACAGGGGGAAAAGAGACCCAGTACTTC.

This clonotype was seen at least ten times. This chain joins TRBV4-2 and TRBJ2-3, with TRBD2 matching 11 bases. The germline V gene encodes CDR1 LGHNA and CDR2 YNFKEQ. Trimming took 0 bases from V and 7 from J; bases not matched to a gene: 21. The CDR3 is 21 amino acids. Written as DNA, the CDR3 is TGTGCCAGCAGCCAAGATCCAGGGGGCTTGGCTAGCGGGAGGTTTGGGCATACGCAGTATTTT. Amino acids: CASSQDPGGLASGRFGHTQYF.

The V gene is TRBV30, the J gene TRBJ1-1; D not resolved. Germline V gene data show CDR1 as GTSNPN and CDR2 as SVGIG (reference sequence). This CDR3 contains 13 residues. Trimming pared 2 bases from V and 6 bases from J, leaving 13 bases between. The CDR3 loop reads CAWSSYKDSEAFF. The CDR3 DNA is TGTGCCTGGAGTTCTTATAAAGATTCTGAAGCTTTCTTT.